This T cell receptor beta chain was captured by sequencing in a study of tumor-infiltrating T cells and Merkel cell polyomavirus (dated by TCRdb to about 2017). About the full investigation: In Merkel cell carcinoma patients, the study examined CD8+ T cells specific for the Merkel cell polyomavirus KLL epitope. Patients presented at varying disease stages and were followed for a median of around 2.7 years, with a range of 1. Patients received varied, non-standardized therapies including chemotherapy, radiation and immunotherapies. TRB sequencing was performed on KLL-tetramer-sorted cells from blood or tumor-infiltrating lymphocytes in 15 or so samples, as well as on 12 matched whole-tumor samples. The majority of whole-tumor samples consisted of roughly 25-micron curls cut from formalin-fixed, paraffin-embedded tissue blocks. Of all the tumor samples in the study, one was a frozen nodal tumor digest and another was a flash-frozen core biopsy of a metastasis. The investigation overall reported the following: A higher intratumoral fraction of KLL-specific T cells (about 1.8-18% versus roughly 0-0.15%) was associated with significantly improved MCC-specific survival. The small sample size of the study (n ≈ 13 patients) is a limitation. A significant MCC-specific survival advantage (P = 0.0051) was associated with tumors having more unique KLL-specific clonotypes (about 5-110 vs 0-3). The study examined just one viral epitope, so T cells targeting other Merkel cell polyomavirus epitopes were not captured. KLL-specific TRB repertoires were diverse and mostly private, with just one public clonotype, shared by two patients, among 397 unique sequences.

With respect to this clone: Its recognized antigen is unknown. The input lacks base qualities; no much larger clone sits a single base away.

By immunohistochemistry, the tumors of all patients showed robust positive staining for Merkel cell polyomavirus Large T antigen. The study included fewer than 15 Merkel cell carcinoma patients whose blood and/or cultured TIL contained robust KLL-tetramer+ populations exceeding 0.04% of CD8+ T cells. Every patient was Caucasian, and patient ages ranged from roughly 45 to 85 years, with a median of approximately 66 years. Lymph node tumors were analyzed for patients with unknown primaries who presented with nodal disease, or when there was not enough primary tissue. From the germline V gene (reference sequence), CDR1 is DFQATT and CDR2 is SNEGSKA. The CDR3 runs 11 amino acids, cysteine and phenylalanine included. Of all the DNA, just the CDR3 is kept, 33 bases in frame from base 1. The V end loses 5 bases and the J end loses 10 bases, and a stretch of 12 bases separates them. To prepare the library, the immunoSEQ multiplex PCR assay was applied. Adaptive Biotechnologies (Seattle, WA) carried out genomic DNA extraction, TRB sequencing and normalization. In the source study's methods: Clonality was calculated as one minus the Shannon entropy of productive TRB sequences, normalized by log2 of unique productive sequences. KLL-specific clonotypes in tumors were found by matching TCRbeta CDR3 amino acid sequences to the sequences from the tetramer-sorted sample of each patient. TCRdb holds this immuneACCESS table with in-frame rearrangements only. Some clones are missing; in checked studies, unresolved V genes explain under half, and the rest has no known cause. For V, J and clone size, that table is used; D and trimming come from the DNA. The sample records 20,000 to 30,000 clones, 70% to 90% of which are singletons. Around 2.5% of the sample goes to the ten largest clones.

The sequence links TRBV20-1 to TRBJ2-1; the D gene is perhaps TRBD2, from 5 matching bases. The sample consisted of lymph node tissue. This TCR was sampled from a man aged 45-60 years with Merkel cell carcinoma. The nucleotide sequence is given as TGCAGTGCTGGTCTAGCATACGAGCAGTTCTTC. Its coded protein is CSAGLAYEQFF.